This TCR beta chain came from a study of cytomegalovirus exposure and HLA in healthy donors. Primers: 60 Vbeta forward and 13 Jbeta reverse. The method was immunoSEQ multiplex PCR; TCRdb's version includes in-frame clones alone and lacks a portion of them. This sample carries 60,000 to 100,000 clones, with roughly 4.8% going to the ten biggest clones. CDR3 length: 15 residues. Germline V gene data show CDR1 as MNHNS and CDR2 as SASEGT. After removal of 7 bases from V and 4 bases from J, the junction contained 9 bases not matched to a gene. The sample consisted of PBMCs. This chain joins TRBV6-1 and TRBJ1-4, with 7 bases fitting TRBD1. The TCR originated in a man under 40 in good health and CMV-seronegative. The CDR3 DNA is TGTGCCAGCATTCGAATTTGGGACAGTAATGAAAAACTGTTTTTT. Protein sequence: CASIRIWDSNEKLFF.